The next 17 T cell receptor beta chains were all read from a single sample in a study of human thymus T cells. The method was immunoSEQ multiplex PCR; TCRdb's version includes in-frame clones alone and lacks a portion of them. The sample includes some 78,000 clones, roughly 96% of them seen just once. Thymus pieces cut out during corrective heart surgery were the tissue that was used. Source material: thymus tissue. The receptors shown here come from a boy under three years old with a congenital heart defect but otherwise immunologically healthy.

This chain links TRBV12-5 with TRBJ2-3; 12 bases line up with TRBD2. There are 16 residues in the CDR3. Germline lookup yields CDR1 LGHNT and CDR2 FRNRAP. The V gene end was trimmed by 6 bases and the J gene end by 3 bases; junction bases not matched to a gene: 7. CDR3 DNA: TGTGCTAGTGGCCTAGACGGGACTAGCGGGACAGATACGCAGTATTTT. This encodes CASGLDGTSGTDTQYF.

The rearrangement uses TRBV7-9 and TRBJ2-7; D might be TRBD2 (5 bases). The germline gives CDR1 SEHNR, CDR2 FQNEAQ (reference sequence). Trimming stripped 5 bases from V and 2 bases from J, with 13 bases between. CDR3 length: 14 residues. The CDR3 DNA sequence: TGTGCCAGCAGCCTCGTAAGCGGAACCTACGAGCAGTACTTC. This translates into CASSLVSGTYEQYF.

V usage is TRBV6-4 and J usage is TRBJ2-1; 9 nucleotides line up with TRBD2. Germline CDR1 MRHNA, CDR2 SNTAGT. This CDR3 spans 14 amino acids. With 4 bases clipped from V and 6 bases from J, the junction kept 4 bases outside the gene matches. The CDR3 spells CASSAAGGVNEQFF. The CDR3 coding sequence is TGTGCCAGCAGTGCGGCGGGGGGGGTCAATGAGCAGTTCTTC.

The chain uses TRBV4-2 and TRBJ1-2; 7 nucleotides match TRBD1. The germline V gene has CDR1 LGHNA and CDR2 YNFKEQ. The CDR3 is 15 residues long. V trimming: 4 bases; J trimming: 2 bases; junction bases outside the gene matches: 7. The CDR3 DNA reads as TGTGCCAGCAGCCGCGACCCGGGACAGAACTATGGCTACACCTTC. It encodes CASSRDPGQNYGYTF.

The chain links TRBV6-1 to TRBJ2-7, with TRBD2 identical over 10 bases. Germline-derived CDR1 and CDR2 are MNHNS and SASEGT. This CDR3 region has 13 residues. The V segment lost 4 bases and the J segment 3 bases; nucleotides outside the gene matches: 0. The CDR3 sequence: CASSGTSGYEQYF. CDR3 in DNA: TGTGCCAGCAGTGGGACTAGCGGCTACGAGCAGTACTTC.

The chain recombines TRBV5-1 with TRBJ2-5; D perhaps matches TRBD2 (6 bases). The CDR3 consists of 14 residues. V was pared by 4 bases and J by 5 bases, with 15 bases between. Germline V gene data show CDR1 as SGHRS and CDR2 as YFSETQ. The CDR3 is CASSGEAPWETQYF. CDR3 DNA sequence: TGCGCCAGCAGCGGGGAGGCCCCCTGGGAGACCCAGTACTTC.

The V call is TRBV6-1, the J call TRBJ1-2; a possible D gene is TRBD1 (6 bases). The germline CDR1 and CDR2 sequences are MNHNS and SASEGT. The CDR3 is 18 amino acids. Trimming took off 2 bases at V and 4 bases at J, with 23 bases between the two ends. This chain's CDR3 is CASSETPKQGLTFYGYTF. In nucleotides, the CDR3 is TGTGCCAGCAGTGAAACTCCAAAGCAGGGGTTGACTTTCTATGGCTACACCTTC.

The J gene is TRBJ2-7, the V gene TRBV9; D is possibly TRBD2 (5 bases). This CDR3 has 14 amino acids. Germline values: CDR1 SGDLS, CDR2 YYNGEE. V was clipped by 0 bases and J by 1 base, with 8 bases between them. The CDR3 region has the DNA TGTGCCAGCAGCGTAGGAGGACTTTCCTACGAGCAGTACTTC. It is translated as CASSVGGLSYEQYF. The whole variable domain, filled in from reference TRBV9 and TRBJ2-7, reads DSGVTQTPKHLITATGQRVTLRCSPRSGDLSVYWYQQSLDQGLQFLIQYYNGEERAKGNILERFSAQQFPDLHSELNLSSLELGDSALYFCASSVGGLSYEQYFGPGTRLTVT.

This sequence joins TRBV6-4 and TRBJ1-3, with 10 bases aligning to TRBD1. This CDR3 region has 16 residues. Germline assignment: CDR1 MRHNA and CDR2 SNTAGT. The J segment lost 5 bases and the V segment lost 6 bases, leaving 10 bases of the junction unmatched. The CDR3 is CASSKPGTGVRNTIYF. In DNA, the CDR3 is TGTGCCAGCAGCAAACCCGGGACAGGGGTCAGAAACACCATATATTTT.

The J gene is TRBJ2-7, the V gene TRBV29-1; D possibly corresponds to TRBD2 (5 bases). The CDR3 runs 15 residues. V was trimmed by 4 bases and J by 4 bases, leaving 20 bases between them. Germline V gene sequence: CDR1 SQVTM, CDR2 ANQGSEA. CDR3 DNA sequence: TGCAGCGTTGCTAATGGTACCAAGAGGGAATACGAGCAGTACTTC. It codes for CSVANGTKREYEQYF.

CDR3 residues: CASSEAGGKETQYF. The CDR3, as DNA: TGTGCCAGCAGTGAGGCAGGGGGCAAAGAGACCCAGTACTTC. The chain is built from TRBV6-1 and TRBJ2-5, with 8 bases lining up with TRBD1. This CDR3 comprises 14 residues. Germline values: CDR1 MNHNS, CDR2 SASEGT. After removal of 3 bases from V and 3 bases from J, the junction contained 3 bases not matched to a gene.

The CDR3 region is CAISESIYSLGGGQPQHF. CDR3 DNA: TGTGCCATCAGTGAGTCGATATATTCGTTGGGTGGGGGTCAGCCCCAGCATTTT. The chain joins TRBV10-3 to TRBJ1-5, with a tentative D call TRBD1 (5 bases). Germline lookup yields CDR1 ENHRY and CDR2 SYGVKD. V was clipped by 0 bases and J by 6 bases, with 21 bases between them. This CDR3 comprises 18 residues.

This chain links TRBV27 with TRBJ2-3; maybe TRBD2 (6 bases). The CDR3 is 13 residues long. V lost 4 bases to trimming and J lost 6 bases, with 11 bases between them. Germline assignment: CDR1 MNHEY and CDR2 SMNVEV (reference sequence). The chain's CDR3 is CASSCGRQDTQYF. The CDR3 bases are TGTGCCAGCAGTTGTGGGAGGCAGGATACGCAGTATTTT.

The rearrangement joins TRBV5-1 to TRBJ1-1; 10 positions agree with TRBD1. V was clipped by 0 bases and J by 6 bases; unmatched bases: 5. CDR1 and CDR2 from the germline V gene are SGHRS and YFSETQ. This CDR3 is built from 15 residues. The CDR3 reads CASSLGQGARAEAFF. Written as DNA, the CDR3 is TGCGCCAGCAGCTTGGGACAGGGGGCAAGGGCTGAAGCTTTCTTT. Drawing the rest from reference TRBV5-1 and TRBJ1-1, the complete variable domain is KAGVTQTPRYLIKTRGQQVTLSCSPISGHRSVSWYQQTPGQGLQFLFEYFSETQRNKGNFPGRFSGRQFSNSRSEMNVSTLELGDSALYLCASSLGQGARAEAFFGQGTRLTVV.

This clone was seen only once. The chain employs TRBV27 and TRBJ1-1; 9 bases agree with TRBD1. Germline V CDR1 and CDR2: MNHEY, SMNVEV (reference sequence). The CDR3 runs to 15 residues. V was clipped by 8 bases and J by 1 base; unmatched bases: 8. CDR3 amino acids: CASGGQGVTNTEAFF. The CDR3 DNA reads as TGTGCCAGCGGGGGACAGGGAGTAACGAACACTGAAGCTTTCTTT.

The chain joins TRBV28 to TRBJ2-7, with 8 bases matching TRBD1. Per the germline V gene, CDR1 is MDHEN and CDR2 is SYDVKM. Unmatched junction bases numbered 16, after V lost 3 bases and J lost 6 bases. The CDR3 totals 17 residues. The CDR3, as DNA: TGTGCCAGCAGTTTCGACTCCACAGGGGGAAAGTGGGGCGAGCAGTACTTC. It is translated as CASSFDSTGGKWGEQYF.

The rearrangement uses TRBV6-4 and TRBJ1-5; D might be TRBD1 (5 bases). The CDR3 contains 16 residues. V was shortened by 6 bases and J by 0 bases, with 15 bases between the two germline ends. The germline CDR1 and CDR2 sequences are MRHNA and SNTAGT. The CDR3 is CASRVGGKYSNQPQHF. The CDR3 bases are TGTGCCAGCAGGGTCGGGGGAAAATATAGCAATCAGCCCCAGCATTTT.